What follows describes a single T cell receptor (beta chain). Its antigen is currently unknown. It was by 5' RACE with UMI labels that the TRB cDNA libraries were prepared. TCRdb reanalyzed the 5' RACE reads and collapses them to one entry per CDR3 protein, without DNA. The sample includes tens of thousands of distinct CDR3 sequences. The CDR3 totals 16 residues. The germline gives CDR1 DFQATT, CDR2 SNEGSKA (reference sequence). This record belongs to a study of CXCR3-negative and CXCR3-positive naive CD8 T cells. Whole-study results and caveats: More hydrophobic TRB CDR3s occurred in CXCR3-positive than in CXCR3-negative naive cells. Diversity proved comparably high across both naive subsets and much lower in memory CD8+ cells.

Source material: naive CXCR3+ CD8+ T cells from blood. Subset of the sample: CD45RO-CCR7+CD27+CD95- naive CD8+ T cells expressing CXCR3 (TNR3+). The rearrangement joins TRBV20-1 to TRBJ2-2; TCRdb reports TRBD2, a call that lacks DNA to check it against. This TCR derives from a human donor in good health. Some clones in this sample may be carry-over from other donors' samples. The CDR3 spells CSARVEGREQTGELFF.